This paragraph reports one T cell receptor (beta chain). Its antigen is not identified. Germline V gene lookup returns CDR1 ENHRY and CDR2 SYGVKD. CDR3 size: 13 residues. Deletions cut 4 bases from V and 3 bases from J, with 10 bases between. With baseline, cycle 4 day 1, and cycle 7 day 1 as timepoints, blood was sampled. Sequencing was performed with immunoSEQ multiplex PCR; in TCRdb, only in-frame clones are kept and a portion is missing. In the table there are tens of thousands of clones, roughly 86% of which are singletons. This entry belongs to a study of OX40 agonist ivuxolimab in advanced cancers. Study-level results: Expansion of clones was among the lowest in partial responders at 0.1-3.0 mg/kg. Among T cells, CD8+ cells averaged more expanded clones than CD4+ cells.

The source was CD4+ or CD8+ T cells sorted from blood, collected in a trial of the OX40 agonist ivuxolimab. The chain recombines TRBV10-3 with TRBJ2-7; D remains ambiguous. The TCR originated in an adult with an advanced solid tumor such as melanoma, head and neck, liver or kidney cancer. The CDR3 DNA is TGTGCCATCAGTGTCCAGGTACACTACGAGCAGTACTTC. Translating gives CAISVQVHYEQYF.